This T cell receptor beta chain derives from a study of T-cell reconstitution after alpha-beta-depleted transplantation in children. The library targeted TCRbeta and was prepared with unique molecular identifiers. TCRdb reprocessed the PCR reads with MiXCR, giving one entry per CDR3 protein. This sample yields about 230,000 distinct CDR3 sequences, of which around 8.9% are seen a single time; over 4.5% belongs to the top ten. In its sample, this clonotype was seen many times. The receptor was isolated from a human donor who donated a stem cell graft to a child with SCID. Sequences were derived from PBMCs from the stem cell graft donor, sampled from the stem cell graft.

CDR3 nucleotides: TGCGCCAGCAGCTTGGGGGGGGTTGAATCCCCACCCCTCCACTTT. It translates to CASSLGGVESPPLHF. The chain combines TRBV5-1 with TRBJ1-6; D perhaps matches TRBD1 (5 bases). The CDR3 is 15 amino acids. Germline CDR1 is SGHRS and CDR2 is YFSETQ. The V end lost 0 bases, the J end lost 11 bases, and 15 bases lay between the germline ends.